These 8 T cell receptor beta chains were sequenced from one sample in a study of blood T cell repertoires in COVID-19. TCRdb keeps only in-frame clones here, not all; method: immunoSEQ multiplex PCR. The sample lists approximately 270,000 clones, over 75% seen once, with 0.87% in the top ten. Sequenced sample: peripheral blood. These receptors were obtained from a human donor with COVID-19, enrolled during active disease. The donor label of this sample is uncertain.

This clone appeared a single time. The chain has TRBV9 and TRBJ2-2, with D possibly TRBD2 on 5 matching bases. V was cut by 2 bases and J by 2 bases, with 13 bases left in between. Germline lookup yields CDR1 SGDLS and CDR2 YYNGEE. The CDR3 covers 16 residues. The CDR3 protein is CASSVEGGTNTGELFF. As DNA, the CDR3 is TGTGCCAGCAGCGTTGAGGGCGGAACAAACACCGGGGAGCTGTTTTTT.

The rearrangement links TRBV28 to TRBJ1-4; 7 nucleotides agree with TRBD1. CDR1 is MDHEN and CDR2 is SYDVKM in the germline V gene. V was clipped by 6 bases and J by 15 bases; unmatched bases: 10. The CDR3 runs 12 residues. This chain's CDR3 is CASSIPRDSMFF. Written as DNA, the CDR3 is TGTGCCAGCAGCATACCTCGGGACAGCATGTTTTTT.

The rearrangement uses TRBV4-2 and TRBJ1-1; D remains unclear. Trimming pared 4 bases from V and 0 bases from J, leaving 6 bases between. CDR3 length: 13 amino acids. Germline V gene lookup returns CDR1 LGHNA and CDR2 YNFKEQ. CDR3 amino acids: CASSPEMNTEAFF. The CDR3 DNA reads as TGTGCCAGCAGCCCGGAGATGAACACTGAAGCTTTCTTT.

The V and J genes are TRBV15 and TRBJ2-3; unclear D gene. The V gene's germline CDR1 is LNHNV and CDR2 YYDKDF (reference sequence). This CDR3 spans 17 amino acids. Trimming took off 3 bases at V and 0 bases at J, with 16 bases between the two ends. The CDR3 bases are TGTGCCACCAGCAGCCCCTCGGTCCTAACTAGCACAGATACGCAGTATTTT. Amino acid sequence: CATSSPSVLTSTDTQYF.

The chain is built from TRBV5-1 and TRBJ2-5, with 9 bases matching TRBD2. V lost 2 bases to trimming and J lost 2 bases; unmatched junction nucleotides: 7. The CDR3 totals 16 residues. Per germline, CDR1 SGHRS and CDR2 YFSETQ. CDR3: CASSLSGGRAQETQYF. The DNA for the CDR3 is TGCGCCAGCAGCTTAAGTGGCGGGAGGGCACAAGAGACCCAGTACTTC.

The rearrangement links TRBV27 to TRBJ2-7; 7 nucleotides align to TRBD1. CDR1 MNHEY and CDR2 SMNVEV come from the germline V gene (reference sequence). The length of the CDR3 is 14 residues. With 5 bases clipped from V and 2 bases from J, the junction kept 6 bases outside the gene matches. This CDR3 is CASSEGGATYEQYF. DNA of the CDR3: TGTGCCAGCAGTGAAGGGGGCGCGACCTACGAGCAGTACTTC.

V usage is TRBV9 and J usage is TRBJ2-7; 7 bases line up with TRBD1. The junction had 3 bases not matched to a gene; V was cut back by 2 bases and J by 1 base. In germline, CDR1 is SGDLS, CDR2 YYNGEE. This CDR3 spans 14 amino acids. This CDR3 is CASSVDRESYEQYF. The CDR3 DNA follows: TGTGCCAGCAGCGTCGACAGGGAGTCCTACGAGCAGTACTTC.

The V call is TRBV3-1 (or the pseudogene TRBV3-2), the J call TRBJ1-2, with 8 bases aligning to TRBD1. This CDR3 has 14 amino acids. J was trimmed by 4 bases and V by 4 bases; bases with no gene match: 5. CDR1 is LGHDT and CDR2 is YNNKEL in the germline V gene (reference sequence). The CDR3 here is CASSRGQGSYGYTF. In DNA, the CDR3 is TGTGCCAGCAGCCGAGGACAGGGTAGCTATGGCTACACCTTC.